This TCR beta chain appears in the sequencing data of a study of technical replicates of blood from a few donors. Germline V CDR1 and CDR2: MNHNY, SVGAGI (reference sequence). After removal of 5 bases from V and 2 bases from J, the junction contained 4 bases not matched to a gene. This CDR3 contains 16 residues. The protocol was immunoSEQ multiplex PCR, while the TCRdb copy is restricted to in-frame clones and leaves out a portion. Among about 100,000 clones, roughly 95% were seen once, and the ten largest hold around 0.3%. The specimen was T cells isolated from PBMCs. The TCR originated in a human donor in good health. The gene calls are TRBV6-6 and TRBJ2-3, with 13 positions matching TRBD2. The CDR3 region is CASSRLAGGPTDTQYF. Written as DNA, the CDR3 is TGTGCCAGCAGTCGACTAGCGGGAGGACCCACAGATACGCAGTATTTT.